This T cell receptor (beta chain) was captured by sequencing in a study of T cells in Graves' hyperthyroidism and ophthalmopathy. Across the study: Peripheral blood was collected at initial diagnosis, before any treatment.

This clonotype was seen ten or more times. With 8 bases removed from V and 4 bases from J, the gap between germline ends came to 11 bases. The CDR3 is 12 residues long. CDR1 SNHLY and CDR2 FYNNEI come from the germline V gene. Researchers took RNA transcripts and amplified the TCR beta CDR3 regions from them. The TCR CDR3 first-round RT-PCR relied on the HTBI primer set. TCRdb analysed the multiplex PCR reads with MiXCR anew, one entry per CDR3 protein. This sample has about 840,000 distinct CDR3 sequences, with roughly 40% found just once. The TCR comes from a man younger than 35 with Graves' hyperthyroidism. This rearrangement joins TRBV2 to TRBJ1-1; D possibly corresponds to TRBD1 (5 bases). The sample consisted of blood. The CDR3 reads CASGAGGTEAFF. The CDR3 DNA reads TGTGCCAGCGGGGCGGGAGGCACTGAAGCTTTCTTT.